The 32 T cell receptor beta chains listed next were all sequenced from one sample in a study of identical twins. MiXCR was run by TCRdb on the 5' RACE reads, yielding one entry per CDR3 protein. The profile shows under 900,000 distinct CDR3 sequences, 9% to 15% of them singletons. This sample also belongs to another study, concerning yellow fever vaccine responses in identical twins.

Input material: PBMCs. The receptors come from a young woman in good health.

This clonotype was picked up many times. The rearrangement joins TRBV20-1 to TRBJ1-1, with a tentative D call TRBD1 (6 bases). The CDR3 runs 15 residues. Germline loops: CDR1 DFQATT, CDR2 SNEGSKA (reference sequence). V dropped 6 bases and J dropped 3 bases, with 20 bases sitting between them. CDR3: CSARKGVLPDTEAFF. The CDR3, as DNA: TGCAGTGCCCGCAAGGGGGTTCTACCGGACACTGAAGCTTTCTTT.

This sequence joins TRBV2 and TRBJ2-7, with 7 positions matching TRBD2. V shed 4 bases and J 5 bases; nucleotides not matched to a gene: 2. Germline values: CDR1 SNHLY, CDR2 FYNNEI. The CDR3 runs to 12 residues. The CDR3 region has the DNA TGTGCCAGCAGTGGGGGGGGTCACGAGCAGTACGTC. The encoded protein is CASSGGGHEQYV.

Only a few counts were recorded for this clonotype. The V gene is TRBV10-3, the J gene TRBJ2-4, with 8 bases lining up with TRBD1. Per germline, CDR1 ENHRY and CDR2 SYGVKD. Unmatched junction bases numbered 7, after V lost 10 bases and J lost 5 bases. This CDR3 has 13 amino acids. CDR3 region: CATSTGVENIQYF. In DNA form, the CDR3 reads TGTGCCACTTCGACAGGGGTCGAAAACATTCAGTACTTC.

This clonotype was seen more than once but under ten times. The V call is TRBV5-1, the J call TRBJ2-7; unclear D gene. The CDR3 consists of 14 residues. V was clipped by 5 bases and J by 3 bases, with 15 bases between them. In germline, CDR1 is SGHRS, CDR2 YFSETQ. CDR3 loop: CASRLDYGNYEQYV. The CDR3 DNA reads as TGCGCCAGCAGGCTCGATTACGGTAACTACGAGCAGTACGTC.

This clonotype was observed a handful of times. V gene TRBV20-1 combines with J gene TRBJ2-3; the match to TRBD2 covers 12 bases. The CDR3 has 17 residues. Germline CDR1 and CDR2: DFQATT and SNEGSKA (reference sequence). Losses at the gene ends were 1 base for V and 5 bases for J; bases not matched to a gene: 10. The CDR3 nucleotides are TGCAGTGCTAGAGGACCCCTAGCGGGAGGGCAGGGAGATACGCAGTATTTT. This sequence encodes CSARGPLAGGQGDTQYF.

In this sample, this clonotype turned up a few times. The chain has TRBV20-1 and TRBJ2-7; the D gene could be TRBD1 or TRBD2 (5 bases each). V lost 2 bases, J lost 7 bases, and 18 bases lay in between. The germline V gene encodes CDR1 DFQATT and CDR2 SNEGSKA (reference sequence). There are 14 residues in the CDR3. The CDR3 nucleotides read TGCAGTGCTAGAAAGGGCCCTCAGGGACGGGAGCAGTACTTC. It yields the protein CSARKGPQGREQYF.

This chain uses TRBV12-3 or TRBV12-4 with TRBJ2-3; a possible D gene is TRBD2 (5 bases). Trimming took off 5 bases at V and 2 bases at J, with 17 bases between the two ends. The CDR3 covers 16 residues. For the CDR3, the DNA is TGTGCCAGCAGTCCCCCACCTGGCGGGTACACAGATACGCAGTATTTT. It is translated as CASSPPPGGYTDTQYF.

This clonotype occurred a few times. The gene calls are TRBV3-1 and TRBJ2-7; a weak D match, TRBD1 (5 bases). The CDR3 loop spans 15 amino acids. Trimming removed 0 bases at V and 4 bases at J, with 13 bases between. Germline V gene data show CDR1 as LGHDT and CDR2 as YNNKEL (reference sequence). For the CDR3, the DNA is TGTGCCAGCAGCCAAGATCGTGACAGCCCGTACGAGCAGTACTTC. It codes for CASSQDRDSPYEQYF.

This chain connects TRBV5-1 to TRBJ2-7; 9 positions match TRBD1. V lost 6 bases and J lost 5; bases outside the gene matches: 6. The CDR3 loop spans 13 amino acids. Looked up from germline, CDR1 is SGHRS and CDR2 is YFSETQ. The CDR3 sequence: CASTTGGGNEQYF. CDR3 bases: TGCGCCAGCACGACAGGGGGAGGCAACGAGCAGTACTTC.

The chain combines TRBV5-8 with TRBJ2-1; D is possibly TRBD1 (5 bases). The V gene's germline CDR1 is SGHTS and CDR2 YDEGEE. The CDR3 length is 16 residues. The germline V and J ends were trimmed by 0 bases and 6 bases, with 16 bases remaining between them. The CDR3 DNA is TGTGCCAGCAGCTTGGCCTCATGGGGCAAGGGCAATGAGCAGTTCTTC. Its translation is CASSLASWGKGNEQFF. The full variable domain, with the rest looked up from reference TRBV5-8 and TRBJ2-1, is EAGVTQSPTHLIKTRGQQATLRCSPISGHTSVYWYQQALGLGLQFLLWYDEGEERNRGNFPPRFSGRQFPNYSSELNVNALELEDSALYLCASSLASWGKGNEQFFGPGTRLTVL.

This clonotype occurred many times. The gene calls are TRBV9 and TRBJ1-3; 8 bases align to TRBD1. In germline, CDR1 is SGDLS, CDR2 YYNGEE. The CDR3 spans 16 residues. V lost 3 bases to trimming and J lost 3 bases; unmatched junction nucleotides: 8. CDR3: CASSDSPTGVGNTIYF. The CDR3 DNA is TGTGCCAGCAGCGATAGCCCGACAGGGGTTGGAAACACCATATATTTT.

This clonotype was seen a handful of times. The chain employs TRBV5-1 and TRBJ1-2; 9 positions agree with TRBD1. CDR1 and CDR2 (germline): SGHRS, YFSETQ. The CDR3 covers 14 residues. J gave up 6 bases and V 3 bases, and 6 bases lay outside the gene matches. CDR3 sequence reads: CASSYRTGEDGYTF. The CDR3 nucleotides are TGCGCCAGCAGCTATCGGACAGGGGAAGATGGCTACACCTTC.

This clonotype showed up many times. This rearrangement joins TRBV4-1 to TRBJ1-2; D call uncertain. The length of the CDR3 is 15 residues. Germline-derived CDR1 and CDR2 are MGHRA and YSYEKL. V was pared by 5 bases and J by 2 bases, with 15 bases between. The CDR3 DNA reads TGCGCCAGCAGCGGTCGGAGGGAGGGAAACTATGGCTACACCTTC. As protein: CASSGRREGNYGYTF.

The sample holds a few counts of this clonotype. The V gene is TRBV18, the J gene TRBJ2-1; 10 bases line up with TRBD2. V shed 0 bases, J shed 4 bases, and the junction held 6 bases outside the gene matches. CDR3 length equals 17 residues. Germline CDR1 KGHSH, CDR2 LQKENI. CDR3 sequence: CASSPPGRTSGYNEQFF. Here the CDR3 DNA reads TGTGCCAGCTCACCACCTGGTAGGACTAGCGGTTACAATGAGCAGTTCTTC.

This clonotype has more than one count but fewer than ten. This chain uses TRBV4-1 with TRBJ2-7; 10 bases fit TRBD1. V shed 4 bases, J shed 3 bases, and the junction held 9 bases outside the gene matches. The CDR3 totals 16 residues. Germline V lookup: CDR1 MGHRA, CDR2 YSYEKL. CDR3 nucleotide sequence: TGCGCCAGCAGCCCTAAAGGGACAGGGGCCGACTACGAGCAGTACGTC. It translates to CASSPKGTGADYEQYV.

This clonotype was seen only a few times. This chain links TRBV28 with TRBJ2-3; no clear D. This CDR3 has 16 amino acids. V was cut by 3 bases and J by 4 bases, with 17 bases left in between. Germline V CDR1 and CDR2: MDHEN, SYDVKM. The CDR3 here is CASSFPRSATADTQYF. Here the CDR3 DNA reads TGTGCCAGCAGTTTTCCCCGTTCCGCAACTGCAGATACGCAGTATTTT.

This clonotype appeared a few times. This rearrangement joins TRBV19 to TRBJ1-2, with 7 positions matching TRBD1. This CDR3 is built from 15 residues. J was trimmed by 3 bases and V by 3 bases; bases with no gene match: 7. Germline assignment: CDR1 LNHDA and CDR2 SQIVND (reference sequence). In nucleotides, the CDR3 is TGTGCCAGTAGTATTAGAGGCAGGGGGGACTATGGCTACACCTTC. Amino acid sequence: CASSIRGRGDYGYTF.

V gene TRBV20-1 combines with J gene TRBJ1-1, with D possibly TRBD1 on 5 matching bases. The CDR3 loop spans 15 amino acids. With 3 bases removed from V and 0 bases from J, the gap between germline ends came to 14 bases. CDR1 DFQATT and CDR2 SNEGSKA come from the germline V gene (reference sequence). The CDR3 DNA follows: TGCAGTGCTAGCGGAATCGGGGGGTTGAACACTGAAGCTTTCTTT. Encoded protein: CSASGIGGLNTEAFF.

This chain connects TRBV12-5 to TRBJ2-3, with D tentatively TRBD2 (6 bases). Trimming stripped 0 bases from V and 4 bases from J, with 8 bases between. The germline gives CDR1 LGHNT, CDR2 FRNRAP. This CDR3 region has 14 residues. The CDR3 DNA follows: TGTGCTAGTGGTTTGGTAGCGGGTGCAGATACGCAGTATTTT. This codes for CASGLVAGADTQYF.

V and J are TRBV20-1 and TRBJ2-5; D unresolved. This CDR3 region has 13 residues. Germline CDR1 reads DFQATT; CDR2 reads SNEGSKA (reference sequence). Trimming took 6 bases from V and 5 from J, leaving 16 bases between them. The CDR3 sequence: CSAIGPSGETQYF. The DNA for the CDR3 is TGCAGTGCAATAGGACCCTCCGGCGAGACCCAGTACTTC.

This clonotype was counted a few times. The CDR3 sequence is CASSWGLAGETDTQYF. The CDR3 coding sequence is TGTGCCAGCAGTTGGGGACTAGCGGGAGAAACAGATACGCAGTATTTT. The chain joins TRBV6-5 to TRBJ2-3, with 14 bases that match TRBD2. Per germline, CDR1 MNHEY and CDR2 SVGAGI. V was pared by 4 bases and J by 3 bases, with 3 bases of the junction left unmatched. CDR3 length: 16 residues.

In this sample, this clonotype turned up a few times. The chain has TRBV2 and TRBJ1-6; 11 bases are shared with TRBD1. This CDR3 is built from 15 residues. Germline lookup yields CDR1 SNHLY and CDR2 FYNNEI. Trimming cost V 7 bases and J 10 bases; bases outside gene matches: 9. This CDR3 is CASIPTGTGGSPLHF. The CDR3 DNA is TGTGCCAGCATCCCTACCGGGACAGGGGGATCACCCCTCCACTTT. The whole variable domain, remainder taken from reference TRBV2 and TRBJ1-6, is EPEVTQTPSHQVTQMGQEVILRCVPISNHLYFYWYRQILGQKVEFLVSFYNNEISEKSEIFDDQFSVERPDGSNFTLKIRSTKLEDSAMYFCASIPTGTGGSPLHFGNGTRLTVT.

As concerns this clonotype: One end of the junction varies from germline; a read error may be responsible. This rearrangement joins TRBV28 to TRBJ2-7; a possible D gene is TRBD2 (6 bases). Looked up from germline, CDR1 is MDHEN and CDR2 is SYDVKM. The CDR3 sequence is 11 residues long. The CDR3 bases are TGTGCCAGCAGTGAGAACCGGGACTGCTTCTTC. Translation: CASSENRDCFF.

V gene TRBV23-1 combines with J gene TRBJ2-3; 9 positions agree with TRBD1. TRBV23-1 counts as an open reading frame of uncertain function. This CDR3 contains 18 residues. With V trimmed by 4 bases and J by 6 bases, 17 bases remained unmatched. The CDR3 sequence is CASSPHSDRGESPDTQYF. Written as DNA, the CDR3 is TGCGCCAGCAGTCCCCACTCCGACAGGGGGGAATCACCGGATACGCAGTATTTT.

In its sample, this clonotype was seen a few times. The chain employs TRBV7-6 and TRBJ2-5, with a weak D call TRBD2 (6 bases). The CDR3 spans 16 residues. V was shortened by 4 bases and J by 5 bases, with 20 bases between the two germline ends. In germline, CDR1 is SGHVS, CDR2 FNYEAQ. In nucleotides, the CDR3 is TGTGCCAGCAGCTGGGCGGGCGGAGGGCCTTTGGAGACCCAGTACTTC. Its protein is CASSWAGGGPLETQYF.

This clonotype was seen a handful of times. The chain is built from TRBV12-3 or TRBV12-4 and TRBJ2-3; 10 bases fit TRBD2. V lost 2 bases to trimming and J lost 5 bases; unmatched junction nucleotides: 4. The CDR3 contains 15 residues. This CDR3 is CASSLTSGALDTQYF. As DNA, the CDR3 is TGTGCCAGCAGTTTAACTAGCGGGGCTTTAGATACGCAGTATTTT.

This clonotype was found a few times. J is TRBJ2-7 and V is TRBV20-1, with TRBD2 identical over 9 bases. Trimming removed 0 bases from V and 3 bases from J; junction bases left unmatched: 6. The CDR3 loop spans 15 amino acids. Germline V gene lookup returns CDR1 DFQATT and CDR2 SNEGSKA (reference sequence). CDR3 nucleotides: TGCAGTGCTAGAGATCTAGAGCGGGAGGTCTACGAGCAGTACTTC. Amino acids: CSARDLEREVYEQYF.

The sample holds many counts of this clonotype. This rearrangement joins TRBV29-1 to TRBJ1-1; D is uncertain. The germline gives CDR1 SQVTM, CDR2 ANQGSEA. The CDR3 contains 13 residues. Trimming left V 7 bases short and J 1 base short, with 13 bases between. CDR3: CSAAPPGNTEAFF. In DNA form, the CDR3 reads TGCAGCGCCGCCCCACCAGGGAACACTGAAGCTTTCTTT.

This clonotype was seen ten or more times. This chain uses TRBV7-9 with TRBJ1-1; possibly TRBD1 for D (6 bases). Trimming took off 7 bases at V and 4 bases at J, with 16 bases between the two ends. CDR1 and CDR2 (germline): SEHNR, FQNEAQ (reference sequence). CDR3 length: 14 residues. CDR3 in amino acids: CASTTGQSTTEAFF. The CDR3 nucleotides are TGTGCCAGCACCACAGGACAGTCTACCACTGAAGCTTTCTTT.

This chain uses TRBV29-1 with TRBJ2-1; TRBD2 matches at 9 bases. The CDR3 runs to 14 residues. Germline loops: CDR1 SQVTM, CDR2 ANQGSEA. V lost 3 bases to trimming and J lost 5 bases; unmatched junction nucleotides: 5. The CDR3 sequence is CSVDWREGNNEQFF. CDR3 DNA: TGCAGCGTTGATTGGCGGGAGGGAAACAATGAGCAGTTCTTC.

This clonotype has at least ten counts. The genes are TRBV9 and TRBJ2-1; possible D gene TRBD2, 6 bases. Trimming cost V 0 bases and J 5 bases, with 12 bases left between them. Germline V lookup: CDR1 SGDLS, CDR2 YYNGEE. CDR3 length: 15 residues. CDR3: CASSVVGGFNNEQFF. CDR3 DNA sequence: TGTGCCAGCAGCGTAGTGGGGGGTTTCAACAATGAGCAGTTCTTC.

In its sample, this clonotype was seen many times. V is TRBV20-1 and J is TRBJ2-3; no definite D call. V was clipped by 1 base and J by 1 base, with 9 bases between them. CDR1 is DFQATT and CDR2 is SNEGSKA in the germline V gene (reference sequence). The CDR3 runs to 14 residues. In DNA, the CDR3 is TGCAGTGCTAGAGGCAGAACTGGCACAGATACGCAGTATTTT. This encodes CSARGRTGTDTQYF.